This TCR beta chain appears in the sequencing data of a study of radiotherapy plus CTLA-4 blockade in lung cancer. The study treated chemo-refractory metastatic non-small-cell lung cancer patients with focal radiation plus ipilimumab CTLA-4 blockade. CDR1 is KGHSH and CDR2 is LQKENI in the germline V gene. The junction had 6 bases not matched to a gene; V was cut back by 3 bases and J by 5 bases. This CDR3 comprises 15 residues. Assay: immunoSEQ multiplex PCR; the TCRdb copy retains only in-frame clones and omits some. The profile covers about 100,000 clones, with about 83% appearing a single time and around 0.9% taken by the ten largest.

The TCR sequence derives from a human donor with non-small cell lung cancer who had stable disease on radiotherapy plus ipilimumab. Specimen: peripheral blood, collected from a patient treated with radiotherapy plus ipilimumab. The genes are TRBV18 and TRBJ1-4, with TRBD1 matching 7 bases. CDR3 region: CASSPARGHNEKLFF. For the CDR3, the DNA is TGTGCCAGCTCACCGGCGAGGGGGCACAATGAAAAACTGTTTTTT.